This entry lists 32 T cell receptor beta chains sequenced from one sample in a study of CXCR3-negative and CXCR3-positive naive CD8 T cells. The authors prepared UMI-labeled TRB cDNA libraries by 5' RACE. Using the 5' RACE reads, TCRdb records one entry per CDR3 protein without DNA. The listing records roughly 89,000 distinct CDR3 sequences. Sequenced input: naive CXCR3- CD8+ T cells from blood. Subset described: CD45RO-CCR7+CD27+CD95- naive CD8+ T cells lacking CXCR3 (TNR3-). These receptors all stem from a human donor in good health. Some clones in this sample may be carry-over from other donors' samples.

This chain connects TRBV7-7 to TRBJ1-1; TCRdb designates TRBD1, a call that cannot be tested without DNA. The CDR3 is made up of 15 amino acids. Germline values: CDR1 SSHAT, CDR2 FNYEAQ (reference sequence). Here the CDR3 reads CASSAQHRRGTTAFF.

The genes are TRBV6-5 and TRBJ2-1. The germline gives CDR1 MNHEY, CDR2 SVGAGI. The CDR3 is 13 amino acids. This CDR3 reads CASSKDLVADQFF.

The CDR3 here is CSAGSGGASDEQFF. The rearrangement links TRBV20-1 to TRBJ2-1; the TRBD2 assignment by TCRdb is unverifiable without DNA. The CDR3 contains 14 residues. Germline CDR1 and CDR2: DFQATT and SNEGSKA (reference sequence).

The CDR3: CASSLYGTANTGELFF. V is TRBV5-8 and J is TRBJ2-2; TCRdb reports TRBD1, a call that lacks DNA to check it against. The germline gives CDR1 SGHTS, CDR2 YDEGEE. The CDR3 runs 16 residues.

The chain couples TRBV10-3 to TRBJ2-1; TCRdb calls TRBD2, which cannot be checked without DNA. The CDR3 extends over 14 amino acids. Per the germline V gene, CDR1 is ENHRY and CDR2 is SYGVKD. CDR3 residues: CATLGGRAVSEQFF.

This sequence joins TRBV29-1 and TRBJ1-1; TCRdb returns TRBD1, unconfirmable since there is no DNA. Germline V gene lookup returns CDR1 SQVTM and CDR2 ANQGSEA. The CDR3 loop spans 17 amino acids. CDR3: CSVDDWGRGRVNTEAFF. Full variable domain (outside the CDR3, taken from reference TRBV29-1 and TRBJ1-1): SAVISQKPSRDICQRGTSLTIQCQVDSQVTMMFWYRQQPGQSLTLIATANQGSEATYESGFVIDKFPISRPNLTFSTLTVSNMSPEDSSIYLCSVDDWGRGRVNTEAFFGQGTRLTVV.

CDR3 in amino acids: CASSLGESPLHF. The chain joins TRBV7-9 to TRBJ1-6. Germline CDR1 is SEHNR and CDR2 is FQNEAQ (reference sequence). This CDR3 region has 12 residues.

This chain links TRBV7-2 with TRBJ1-4; the D call of TRBD1 rests on TCRdb alone, since no DNA is present to check it. CDR1 is SGHTA, CDR2 FQGNSA, per germline. The CDR3 is made up of 16 amino acids. The CDR3 is CASSPYATGSNEKLFF.

The rearrangement uses TRBV6-1 and TRBJ2-7; TCRdb's D call, TRBD1, is unchecked because there is no DNA. This CDR3 has 14 amino acids. CDR1 is MNHNS and CDR2 is SASEGT in the germline V gene. The CDR3 sequence is CASSDGQGPYEQYF.

This chain connects TRBV4-3 to TRBJ1-4; TCRdb indicates TRBD1, and absent DNA this call remains unverified. Germline V gene data show CDR1 as LGHNA and CDR2 as YSLEER. The CDR3 consists of 17 residues. Here the CDR3 reads CASSQDRNLAPNEKLFF.

V usage is TRBV7-9 and J usage is TRBJ1-3; TCRdb gives TRBD1 as the D gene, but with no DNA this cannot be confirmed. Germline CDR1 reads SEHNR; CDR2 reads FQNEAQ (reference sequence). The CDR3 runs 14 residues. CDR3 region: CASSLAPQGNTIYF. The full variable domain, in which reference TRBV7-9 and TRBJ1-3 provide the parts outside the CDR3, is DTGVSQNPRHKITKRGQNVTFRCDPISEHNRLYWYRQTLGQGPEFLTYFQNEAQLEKSRLLSDRFSAERPKGSFSTLEIQRTEQGDSAMYLCASSLAPQGNTIYFGEGSWLTVV.

This rearrangement joins TRBV29-1 to TRBJ1-3; checking the TCRdb D call of TRBD1 is not possible without DNA. This CDR3 comprises 16 residues. Germline values: CDR1 SQVTM, CDR2 ANQGSEA. The CDR3 spells CSVEDGQGSSGNTIYF.

The V gene is TRBV29-1, the J gene TRBJ1-2. The CDR3 extends over 16 amino acids. The germline CDR1 and CDR2 sequences are SQVTM and ANQGSEA. The CDR3 region is CSVEAYAKGRDYGYTF.

V usage is TRBV2 and J usage is TRBJ2-1. CDR3 length equals 15 residues. CDR1 SNHLY and CDR2 FYNNEI come from the germline V gene. The CDR3 sequence: CASSDEASPFNEQFF.

The chain has TRBV29-1 and TRBJ1-2. The germline V gene has CDR1 SQVTM and CDR2 ANQGSEA. The CDR3 totals 11 residues. This CDR3 reads CSVVGEDGYTF.

The chain is built from TRBV7-3 and TRBJ2-1; TCRdb's D call, TRBD2, is unchecked because there is no DNA. CDR3 length: 17 amino acids. Germline V gives CDR1 SGHTA, CDR2 FQGTGA. The CDR3 loop is CASSFLRLAQKGNEQFF.

J is TRBJ2-1 and V is TRBV20-1; the TRBD1 assignment by TCRdb is unverifiable without DNA. CDR1 and CDR2 (germline): DFQATT, SNEGSKA (reference sequence). The CDR3 is 15 amino acids. The CDR3 is CSARDSGGGYNEQLF.

The chain couples TRBV6-1 to TRBJ2-1; TCRdb names TRBD2, which stays unverified in the absence of DNA. Germline lookup yields CDR1 MNHNS and CDR2 SASEGT. The CDR3 is 16 residues long. The CDR3 loop is CASSDKLAGAYNEQFF.

The chain carries TRBV29-1 and TRBJ2-2; TCRdb lists TRBD1, though no DNA is available to test this call. The germline V gene has CDR1 SQVTM and CDR2 ANQGSEA. The CDR3 has 14 residues. The CDR3: CSVERDTYTGELFF.

This chain links TRBV4-3 with TRBJ1-6. Germline V lookup: CDR1 LGHNA, CDR2 YSLEER. The length of the CDR3 is 15 residues. The CDR3 here is CASSQDQSWDSPLHF.

This sequence joins TRBV6-2 or TRBV6-3 and TRBJ2-3; TCRdb lists TRBD2, though no DNA is available to test this call. Germline lookup yields CDR1 MNHEY and CDR2 SVGEGT. The CDR3 runs to 15 residues. The CDR3 sequence: CASSPGTSYADTQYF.

V and J are TRBV5-1 and TRBJ2-7; TCRdb picks TRBD2, but there is no DNA to check that call. Germline V lookup: CDR1 SGHRS, CDR2 YFSETQ. The CDR3 spans 15 residues. The CDR3 here is CASSPAGTSGSEQYF. The complete variable domain, with remaining parts taken from reference TRBV5-1 and TRBJ2-7, reads KAGVTQTPRYLIKTRGQQVTLSCSPISGHRSVSWYQQTPGQGLQFLFEYFSETQRNKGNFPGRFSGRQFSNSRSEMNVSTLELGDSALYLCASSPAGTSGSEQYFGPGTRLTVT.

The J gene is TRBJ2-3, the V gene TRBV4-3; lacking DNA, the TRBD1 call made by TCRdb goes unchecked. The CDR3 has 16 residues. CDR1 LGHNA and CDR2 YSLEER come from the germline V gene. CDR3 loop: CASSQDFTTGADTQYF.

The rearrangement uses TRBV13 and TRBJ2-7; without DNA, the TCRdb call of TRBD1 cannot be checked. From germline, CDR1 is PRHDT and CDR2 FYEKMQ (reference sequence). The CDR3 runs 15 residues. CDR3 in amino acids: CASSRPDRAGDEQYF.

This chain connects TRBV5-6 to TRBJ2-1; TCRdb's D call, TRBD1, is unchecked because there is no DNA. CDR1 is SGHDT and CDR2 is YYEEEE in the germline V gene. CDR3 size: 14 residues. The chain's CDR3 is CASSNRGPYNEQFF. Using reference TRBV5-6 and TRBJ2-1 for the parts outside the CDR3, the full variable domain is DAGVTQSPTHLIKTRGQQVTLRCSPKSGHDTVSWYQQALGQGPQFIFQYYEEEERQRGNFPDRFSGHQFPNYSSELNVNALLLGDSALYLCASSNRGPYNEQFFGPGTRLTVL.

The V call is TRBV27, the J call TRBJ2-1. The CDR3 spans 11 residues. Germline V CDR1 and CDR2: MNHEY, SMNVEV (reference sequence). The CDR3 sequence: CASRKGVGQFF.

The chain has TRBV7-9 and TRBJ2-2; TCRdb gives TRBD2 as the D gene, but with no DNA this cannot be confirmed. CDR1 is SEHNR, CDR2 FQNEAQ, per germline (reference sequence). The CDR3 sequence is 12 residues long. CDR3 region: CGARLYTGELFF.

The rearrangement links TRBV29-1 to TRBJ1-1; TCRdb designates TRBD1, a call that cannot be tested without DNA. There are 13 residues in the CDR3. Looked up from germline, CDR1 is SQVTM and CDR2 is ANQGSEA. CDR3 loop: CSAGTGVLDMAFF.

The chain links TRBV7-8 to TRBJ2-3; TCRdb's assignment of TRBD1 cannot be checked, as there is no DNA. The CDR3 spans 17 residues. Germline V lookup: CDR1 SGHVS, CDR2 FQNEAQ. This CDR3 reads CASSLALGDRVADTQYF.

CDR3 in amino acids: CASSEQGGNTEGFF. The chain uses TRBV7-6 and TRBJ1-1; the TCRdb D gene call, TRBD1, has no DNA to confirm it. The CDR3 is made up of 14 amino acids. Germline CDR1 and CDR2: SGHVS and FNYEAQ.

This chain links TRBV3-1 with TRBJ2-5; TCRdb gives TRBD2 as the D gene, but with no DNA this cannot be confirmed. This CDR3 region has 14 residues. Per the germline V gene, CDR1 is LGHDT and CDR2 is YNNKEL (reference sequence). This chain's CDR3 is CASTTMDSGETQYF.

The CDR3: CSARDSENTEAFF. This rearrangement joins TRBV20-1 to TRBJ1-1. Looked up from germline, CDR1 is DFQATT and CDR2 is SNEGSKA (reference sequence). The CDR3 has 13 residues.